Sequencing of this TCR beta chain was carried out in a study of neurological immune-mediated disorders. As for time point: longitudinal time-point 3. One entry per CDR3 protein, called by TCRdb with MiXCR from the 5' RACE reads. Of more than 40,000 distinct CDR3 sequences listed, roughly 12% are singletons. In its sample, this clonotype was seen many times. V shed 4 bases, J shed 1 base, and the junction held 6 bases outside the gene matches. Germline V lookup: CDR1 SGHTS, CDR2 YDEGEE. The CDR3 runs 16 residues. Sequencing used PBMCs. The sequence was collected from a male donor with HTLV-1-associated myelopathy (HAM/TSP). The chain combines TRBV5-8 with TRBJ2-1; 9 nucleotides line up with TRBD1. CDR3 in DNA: TGTGCCAGCAGCCCCCGAGGGACAGGGTCCTACAATGAGCAGTTCTTC. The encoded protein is CASSPRGTGSYNEQFF.